These 18 T cell receptor beta chains originate from one sample sequenced in a study of control samples from healthy donors and cancer patients. The data were produced by immunoSEQ multiplex PCR, yet TCRdb's version contains in-frame clones alone and is incomplete. The sample consists of about 85,000 clones, just under 90% of them appearing once. Sequencing input: blood. These receptors came from a man in his fifties or sixties in good health.

This clone was counted a few times. The rearrangement links TRBV7-2 to TRBJ2-5, with D possibly TRBD2 on 6 matching bases. Germline CDR1 SGHTA, CDR2 FQGNSA. The V gene lost 3 bases and the J gene lost 5 bases, with 13 bases spanning the gap. The CDR3 spans 14 residues. CDR3 protein: CASSLGGGWETQYF. As DNA, the CDR3 is TGTGCCAGCAGCTTGGGGGGAGGTTGGGAGACCCAGTACTTC.

This clone was found a few times. The J gene is TRBJ1-1, the V gene TRBV6-4; 10 nucleotides line up with TRBD1. The trim removed 4 bases at V and 5 bases at J, leaving 7 bases unmatched. This CDR3 is built from 15 residues. Germline values: CDR1 MRHNA, CDR2 SNTAGT. CDR3: CASSVETGGATEAFF. The CDR3 DNA sequence: TGTGCCAGCAGTGTCGAGACAGGGGGCGCGACTGAAGCTTTCTTT.

V is TRBV11-2 and J is TRBJ1-4, with no clear D. Between the trimmed V and J ends, which lost 5 bases and 7 bases, there was a span of 11 bases. The CDR3 sequence is 13 residues long. Germline CDR1 reads SGHAT; CDR2 reads FQNNGV. The CDR3 reads CASSPPGVEKLFF. The CDR3 DNA follows: TGTGCCAGCAGCCCACCTGGGGTTGAAAAACTGTTTTTT.

The chain joins TRBV18 to TRBJ1-1; 7 bases agree with TRBD1. Germline lookup yields CDR1 KGHSH and CDR2 LQKENI. With V trimmed by 4 bases and J by 4 bases, 6 bases remained unmatched. The CDR3 extends over 14 amino acids. CDR3 amino acids: CASSQQGVSTEAFF. The CDR3 coding sequence is TGTGCCAGCTCACAGCAGGGGGTGAGCACTGAAGCTTTCTTT.

The chain joins TRBV6-5 to TRBJ2-5, with TRBD2 identical over 7 bases. Germline trimming cut 2 bases from V and 9 bases from J; bases unmatched to any gene: 15. This CDR3 region has 16 residues. CDR1 is MNHEY, CDR2 SVGAGI, per germline. The CDR3: CASSYGMRGGARSQYF. The CDR3 nucleotides are TGTGCCAGCAGTTACGGGATGCGGGGAGGGGCCCGATCCCAGTACTTC.

This clone was recorded once. This chain joins TRBV7-9 and TRBJ2-5; D remains ambiguous. Germline V CDR1 and CDR2: SEHNR, FQNEAQ (reference sequence). This CDR3 spans 14 amino acids. Trimming took 5 bases from V and 0 from J, leaving 10 bases between them. The CDR3 protein is CASSHGPYQETQYF. CDR3 sequence (DNA): TGTGCCAGCAGCCACGGACCGTACCAAGAGACCCAGTACTTC.

This CDR3 is CTSSHGPKTEAFF. The CDR3 bases are TGCACCAGCAGCCATGGACCTAAGACTGAAGCTTTCTTT. The V gene is TRBV1, the J gene TRBJ1-1. TRBV1 is a listed pseudogene. The CDR3 has 13 amino acids.

This clone has just one count. V is TRBV5-8 and J is TRBJ2-2; D gene ambiguous. The CDR3 covers 15 residues. Trimming pared 4 bases from V and 6 bases from J, leaving 16 bases between. The germline V gene has CDR1 SGHTS and CDR2 YDEGEE. CDR3 loop: CASSLRVFAAGELFF. DNA for the CDR3: TGTGCCAGCAGCCTCCGAGTTTTTGCCGCCGGGGAGCTGTTTTTT.

The chain joins TRBV13 to TRBJ1-2, with D unclear. This CDR3 has 14 amino acids. The V gene's germline CDR1 is PRHDT and CDR2 FYEKMQ (reference sequence). V was clipped by 0 bases and J by 4 bases, with 9 bases between them. The CDR3 nucleotides read TGTGCCAGCAGCTTAGGCCTTAGCGGCTATGGCTACACCTTC. Its protein is CASSLGLSGYGYTF.

The V gene is TRBV19, the J gene TRBJ1-1; possibly TRBD1 for D (6 bases). Trimming removed 2 bases at V and 7 bases at J, with 20 bases between. This CDR3 is built from 16 residues. Looked up from germline, CDR1 is LNHDA and CDR2 is SQIVND (reference sequence). CDR3 in DNA: TGTGCCAGTAGTATAATAGGCAGGGGTACTAAAATTGAAGCTTTCTTT. It encodes CASSIIGRGTKIEAFF.

The chain recombines TRBV3-1 (or the pseudogene TRBV3-2) with TRBJ2-1; D call uncertain. The CDR3 is 16 amino acids. CDR1 LGHDT and CDR2 YNNKEL come from the germline V gene (reference sequence). The ends were cut back, 4 bases at V and 5 bases at J, with 18 bases in the middle. This chain's CDR3 is CASSRRKASTDNEQFF. The CDR3 DNA reads TGTGCCAGCAGCCGCAGGAAGGCGTCAACGGACAATGAGCAGTTCTTC.

The rearrangement uses TRBV5-1 and TRBJ1-3; D unresolved. Per the germline V gene, CDR1 is SGHRS and CDR2 is YFSETQ. The CDR3 spans 17 residues. V lost 1 base to trimming and J lost 0 bases, with 14 bases between them. Written as DNA, the CDR3 is TGCGCCAGCAGCTTGTTTACAGATCAACGCTCTGGAAACACCATATATTTT. It yields the protein CASSLFTDQRSGNTIYF.

This sequence joins TRBV6-5 and TRBJ2-7; no clear D. Germline V gives CDR1 MNHEY, CDR2 SVGAGI. The CDR3 has 11 residues. With 8 bases removed from V and 2 bases from J, the gap between germline ends came to 7 bases. The CDR3 nucleotides read TGTGCCAGCCTAGGGACCTACGAGCAGTACTTC. Its protein product is CASLGTYEQYF.

This clone appeared once. This sequence joins TRBV5-5 and TRBJ2-3, with D hard to call. V gave up 4 bases and J gave up 2 bases, with 14 bases separating them. This CDR3 is 15 amino acids long. CDR1 SGHKS and CDR2 YYEKEE come from the germline V gene (reference sequence). The CDR3 coding sequence is TGTGCCAGCAGCGCCCGGTCCATCGCCACAGATACGCAGTATTTT. Translating it yields CASSARSIATDTQYF.

This chain uses TRBV14 with TRBJ1-4; no firm D call. The CDR3 loop spans 13 amino acids. V shed 1 base and J shed 3 bases, with 3 bases lying between them. Germline values: CDR1 SGHDN, CDR2 FVKESK. The CDR3 coding sequence is TGTGCCAGCAGCCAAGGGGCTAATGAAAAACTGTTTTTT. Amino acid sequence: CASSQGANEKLFF. The full variable domain, its missing parts supplied by reference TRBV14 and TRBJ1-4, is EAGVTQFPSHSVIEKGQTVTLRCDPISGHDNLYWYRRVMGKEIKFLLHFVKESKQDESGMPNNRFLAERTGGTYSTLKVQPAELEDSGVYFCASSQGANEKLFFGSGTQLSVL.

The genes are TRBV29-1 and TRBJ2-5; D assignment may be TRBD1 or TRBD2 (5 bases each). Germline lookup yields CDR1 SQVTM and CDR2 ANQGSEA. The CDR3 runs 17 residues. V shed 0 bases and J shed 1 base, with 18 bases lying between them. The CDR3 region has the DNA TGCAGCGTTGAAGAGGATCGAGGGGCAGCGACCCAAGAGACCCAGTACTTC. Protein: CSVEEDRGAATQETQYF.

The chain joins TRBV23-1 to TRBJ2-7, with no clear D. TRBV23-1 is assigned to the ORF class and has an uncertain function. V lost 0 bases and J 6 bases, leaving 12 bases between the germline ends. CDR3 length: 14 amino acids. Here the CDR3 DNA reads TGCGCCAGCAGTCAATCGATGGTACAGACCGAGCAGTACTTC. This codes for CASSQSMVQTEQYF.

This sequence joins TRBV19 and TRBJ2-5; 10 nucleotides line up with TRBD1. This CDR3 has 15 amino acids. CDR1 is LNHDA and CDR2 is SQIVND in the germline V gene (reference sequence). The V and J ends lost 2 bases and 7 bases, in that order; junction bases with no gene match: 7. Here the CDR3 DNA reads TGTGCCAGTAGTATAACCGGGACAGGGGATGGGACCCAGTACTTC. It codes for CASSITGTGDGTQYF. Complete variable domain (other parts from reference TRBV19 and TRBJ2-5): DGGITQSPKYLFRKEGQNVTLSCEQNLNHDAMYWYRQDPGQGLRLIYYSQIVNDFQKGDIAEGYSVSREKKESFPLTVTSAQKNPTAFYLCASSITGTGDGTQYFGPGTRLLVL.